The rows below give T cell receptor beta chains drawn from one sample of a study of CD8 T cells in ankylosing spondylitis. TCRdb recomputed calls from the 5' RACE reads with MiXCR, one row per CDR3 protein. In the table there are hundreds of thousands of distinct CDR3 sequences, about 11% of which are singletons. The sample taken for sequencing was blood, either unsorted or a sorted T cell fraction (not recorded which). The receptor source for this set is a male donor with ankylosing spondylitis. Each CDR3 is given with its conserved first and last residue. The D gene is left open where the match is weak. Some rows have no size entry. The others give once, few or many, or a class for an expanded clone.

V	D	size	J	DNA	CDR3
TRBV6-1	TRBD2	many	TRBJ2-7	TGTGCCAGCAGCTTCAGCGGGGGGAGCTCCTACGAGCAGTACTTC	CASSFSGGSSYEQYF
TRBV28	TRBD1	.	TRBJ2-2	TGTGCCAGCAGTTTTTTGGGACAGGGGAGTCACGGGGAGCTGTTTTTT	CASSFLGQGSHGELFF
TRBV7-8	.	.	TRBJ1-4	TGTGCCAGCAGCTTGGGCAGGATTCCAACTAATGAAAAACTGTTTTTT	CASSLGRIPTNEKLFF
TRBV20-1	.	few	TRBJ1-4	TGCAGTGCTAGAGATCCCAGGAGAGTGAATGAAAAACTGTTTTTT	CSARDPRRVNEKLFF
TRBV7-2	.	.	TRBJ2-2	TGTGCCAGCAGCTGGGTGGGCGGGGAGCTGTTTTTT	CASSWVGGELFF
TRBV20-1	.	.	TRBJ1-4	TGCAGTGCTAGAGTCCTCGGGGGGGAAAAACTGTTTTTT	CSARVLGGEKLFF
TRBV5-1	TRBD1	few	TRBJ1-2	TGCGCCAGCAGCTTCGGGACAGGGGGAGTTGGCTACACCTTC	CASSFGTGGVGYTF
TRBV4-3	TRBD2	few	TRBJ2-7	TGCGCCAGCAGCCAAGTCGGCGCGGGAGAGGGCTACGAGCAGTACTTC	CASSQVGAGEGYEQYF
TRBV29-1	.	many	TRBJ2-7	TGCAGCGTTGCGGGGGCATCTGTCGAGCAGTACTTC	CSVAGASVEQYF
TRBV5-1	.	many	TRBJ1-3	TGCGCCAGCAGCCCACAGGGAGCCTCTGGAAACACCATATATTTT	CASSPQGASGNTIYF
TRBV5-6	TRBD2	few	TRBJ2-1	TGTGCCAGCACCGGGGGGAGGGGACTCTACAATGAGCAGTTCTTC	CASTGGRGLYNEQFF
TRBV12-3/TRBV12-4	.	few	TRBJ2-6	TGTGCCAGCAGTCCCCGAGTCCAAACCTCCGGGGCCAACGTCCTGACTTTC	CASSPRVQTSGANVLTF
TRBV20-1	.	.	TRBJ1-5	TGCAGTGCTAAAGGGACACTTCTGGGCAATCAGCCCCAGCATTTT	CSAKGTLLGNQPQHF
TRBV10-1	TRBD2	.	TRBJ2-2	TGCGCCAGCGGACTCAAGAAGAGGACTAGCGGGAATGAGGACACCGGGGAGCTGTTTTTT	CASGLKKRTSGNEDTGELFF
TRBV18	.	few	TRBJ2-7	TGTGCCAGCTCACCTTTTTCCGGGGCGCCCTACGAGCAGTACTTC	CASSPFSGAPYEQYF
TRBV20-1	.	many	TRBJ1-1	TGCAGTGCTAGAAGTGACACTGAAGCTTTCTTT	CSARSDTEAFF
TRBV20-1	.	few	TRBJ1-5	TGCAGTGCCAGAGGGGGGGCCGTTCAGCCCCAGCATTTT	CSARGGAVQPQHF
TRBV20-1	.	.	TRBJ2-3	TGCAGTTCCAGGGCGCGGGGCACAGATACGCAGTATTTT	CSSRARGTDTQYF
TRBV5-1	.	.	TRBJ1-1	TGCGCCAGCAGCTTGCGGCAGACCCTAGACACTGAAGCTTTCTTT	CASSLRQTLDTEAFF
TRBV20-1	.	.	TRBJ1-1	TGCAGTGCTAGAGAAGTCAGCGGGGGTACTGAAGCTTTCTTT	CSAREVSGGTEAFF
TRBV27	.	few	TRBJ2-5	TGTGCCAGCAGGGGAAATATGGGGAGAGAGACCCAGTACTTC	CASRGNMGRETQYF
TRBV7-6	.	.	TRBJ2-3	TGTGCCAGCAGCCGTTTACTAGCTGTTTACACAGATACGCAGTATTTT	CASSRLLAVYTDTQYF
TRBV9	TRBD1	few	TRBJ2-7	TGTGCCAGCAGCAAGACAGGGTCCAATCTCGAGCAGTACTTC	CASSKTGSNLEQYF
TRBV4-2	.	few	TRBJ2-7	TGTGCCAGCAGCCACGCATCCTACGAGCAGTACTTC	CASSHASYEQYF
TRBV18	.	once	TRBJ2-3	TGTGCCAGCTCACCCATGGTCACAGATACGCAGTATTTT	CASSPMVTDTQYF
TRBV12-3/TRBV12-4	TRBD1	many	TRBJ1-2	TGTGCCAGCAGTGCGGGACAGGGGGCGGTGGGCTACACCTTC	CASSAGQGAVGYTF
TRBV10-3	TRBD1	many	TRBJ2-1	TGTGCCTCGGTCCGGGACAGGGGAATCAATGAGCAGTTCTTC	CASVRDRGINEQFF
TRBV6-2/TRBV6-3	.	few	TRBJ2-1	TGTGCCAGCACCTTAGCAGCCTACAATGAGCAGTTCTTC	CASTLAAYNEQFF
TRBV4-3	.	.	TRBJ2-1	TGCGCCAGCAGCCTCCATGGTCGGAGCTCCTACAATGAGCAGTTCTTC	CASSLHGRSSYNEQFF
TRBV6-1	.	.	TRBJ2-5	TGTGCCAGCAGGATCAGGGGAACCCCACCGGAGACCCAGTACTTC	CASRIRGTPPETQYF
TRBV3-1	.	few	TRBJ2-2	TGTGCCAGCAGCCATAGGAACAGCTGGGGGACCGGGGAGCTGTTTTTT	CASSHRNSWGTGELFF
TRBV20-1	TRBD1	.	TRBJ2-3	TGCAGTGCTACCCACACTACTCCCACAGGGACAGCCACAGATACGCAGTATTTT	CSATHTTPTGTATDTQYF
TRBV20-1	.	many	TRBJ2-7	TGCGCTTTTGTGGGGGGGGCTCACGACGAGCAGTACTTC	CAFVGGAHDEQYF
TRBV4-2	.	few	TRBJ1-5	TGTGCCAGCAGCCAAGAACAGTTTGGGCGGGTGCGCAATCAGCCCCAGCATTTT	CASSQEQFGRVRNQPQHF
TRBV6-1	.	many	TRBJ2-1	TGTGCCAGGGATAATACCTCCTACAATGAGCAGTTCTTC	CARDNTSYNEQFF
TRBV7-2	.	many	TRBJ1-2	TGTGCCAGCAGCTCCTTTGCCAGGCATGGCTACACCTTC	CASSSFARHGYTF
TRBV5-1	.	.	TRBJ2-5	TGCGCCAGCAGCGTCCCTAGCGCGGAGACCCAGTACTTC	CASSVPSAETQYF
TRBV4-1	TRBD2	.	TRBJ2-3	TGCGCCAGCAGCCAAGTACTAGCGGGAGTCACAGATACGCAGTATTTT	CASSQVLAGVTDTQYF
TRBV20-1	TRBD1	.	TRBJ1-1	TGCAGTGCTAGAGATGGTCAGGGGGGGTCTGAAGCTTTCTTT	CSARDGQGGSEAFF
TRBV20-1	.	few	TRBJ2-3	TGCAGTGCTAGAGATAGGAGGGCTAACACAGATACGCAGTATTTT	CSARDRRANTDTQYF